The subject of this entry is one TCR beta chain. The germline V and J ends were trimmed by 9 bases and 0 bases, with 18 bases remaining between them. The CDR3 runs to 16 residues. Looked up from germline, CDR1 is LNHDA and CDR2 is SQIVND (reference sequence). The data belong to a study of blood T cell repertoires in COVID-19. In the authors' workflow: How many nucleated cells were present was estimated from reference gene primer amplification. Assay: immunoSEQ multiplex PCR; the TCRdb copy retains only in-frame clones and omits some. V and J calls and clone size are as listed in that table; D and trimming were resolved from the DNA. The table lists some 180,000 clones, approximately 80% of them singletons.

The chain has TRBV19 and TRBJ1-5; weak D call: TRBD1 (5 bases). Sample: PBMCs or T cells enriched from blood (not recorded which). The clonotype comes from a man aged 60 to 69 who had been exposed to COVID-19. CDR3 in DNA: TGTGCCAGCGAACCCCTCCGGGGGATTAGCAATCAGCCCCAGCATTTT. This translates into CASEPLRGISNQPQHF.